This T cell receptor (beta chain) derives from a study of cytotoxic CD8 clonotypes in ibrutinib-treated CLL (dated by TCRdb to about 2021). Study-level background: The cohort had ten to twelve relapsed/refractory and roughly 14 treatment-naive patients; some 17 were IGHV unmutated. Partial responses were observed in about 25 patients and complete responses in 2; after a median follow-up of 68 months, remission was maintained in approximately 14 patients and progression was observed in roughly 12. Samples at response were collected after a median of 12 months of treatment, with a range of roughly 6 to 36 months. An average of about 260,000 productive templates and tens of thousands of productive rearrangements was obtained per sample. Longitudinal samples were obtainable from about 30% of the roughly 90 participants in the trial. Cryopreserved peripheral blood mononuclear cells were collected before treatment, at response, and at either disease progression or sustained remission. Every sample from remission and from progressive disease was obtained while the patients were still on ibrutinib. What the authors observed across the whole study: Sampling times were not matched between patients in sustained remission and patients whose disease was progressing, and lymph node repertoires were not examined. Baseline clonality was found to be higher than that of age-matched healthy donors and was strongly correlated with circulating CD8+ T-cell counts. Public clonotypes were rare and either shrank or stayed stable during treatment, and the rise in clonality at ibrutinib response reflected expansion of private clonotypes. Clonality rose at ibrutinib response, remained stable during sustained remission, and dropped back toward baseline at progression.

For this clone: There is no known antigen for this receptor. No much larger clonotype is one base removed from it; base qualities were not supplied.

According to the study, the label for this sample's time point signals: around 2 years on ibrutinib. For TCR beta library preparation, around 2.2 micrograms of genomic DNA was extracted from cryopreserved PBMCs. Longitudinal blood samples from CLL patients receiving ibrutinib monotherapy were subjected to high-throughput TCR beta sequencing. The patients took part in an open-label, single-center phase 2 trial of ibrutinib monotherapy. CDR1 MNHEY and CDR2 SMNVEV were looked up in the germline V gene (reference sequence). V gives up 2 bases and J gives up 7 bases, and the segment between their germline ends measures 11 bases. The CDR3 measures 13 amino acids from cysteine to phenylalanine. Only the CDR3 DNA is retained, 39 bases long and in frame from the first base. On a MiSeq, deep resolution sequencing aimed for a depth between 1 in 1 million and 1 in 200,000 T cells, with each clonotype covered roughly 10x on average. TCR beta libraries were generated with the immunoSEQ hsTCRB Kit. On the study's bioinformatics: The data were analyzed with ImmunoSEQ Analyzer and ImmunoSEQ Data Assistant, and V, D and J gene assignments followed IMGT definitions. Clonality, with values ranging from 0 to 1, was calculated as one minus the normalized Shannon entropy of productive rearrangement frequencies. Public clonotype analysis was restricted to overrepresented clonotypes comprising at least 0.05% of each patient's repertoire. Around 12 age-matched healthy donor repertoires from immuneACCESS were used as controls for clonality. TCRdb limited this immuneACCESS table to in-frame rearrangements with V and J called. A share of clones is missing; checked studies link under half to unresolved V genes, and the rest is unexplained. D and trimming were read from the DNA, whereas the V and J calls and clone size are those reported in that table. Across this sample there are about 200,000 clones, with approximately 72% seen only once. The ten largest clones take up 13% of the sample.

This receptor was identified in a human donor with chronic lymphocytic leukemia. This specimen was PBMCs, taken after 24 months of ibrutinib treatment. This sequence uses TRBV27 and TRBJ1-2, with a weak D call of TRBD1 (5 bases match). The nucleotide sequence reads as follows: TGTGCCAGCAGTTTAATCGGGCAGGGTGGCTACACCTTC. Translated, this gives CASSLIGQGGYTF.